The 2 T cell receptor beta chains in this list originate from one sample, sequenced in a study of T cells in Graves' hyperthyroidism and ophthalmopathy (dated by TCRdb to the late 2010s). To prepare the library, multiplex PCR was applied. Instrument on record: Illumina HiSeq 2000. The TCR beta CDR3 regions were amplified from RNA transcripts. For the first round of RT-PCR on the TCR CDR3, the HTBI primer set was used together with the Qiagen OneStep RT-PCR kit. The public reads were reprocessed in TCRdb via fastp at Q25 and MiXCR, keeping in-frame beta chains. Each CDR3 protein gets just one entry, which takes the most common genes and DNA from the rows behind it. The sample has over 500,000 distinct CDR3 sequences on record, 15% to 20% of them singletons. The top ten clonotypes cover about 29% of the sample. Sequencing used blood. The receptors shown here come from a woman in her twenties or thirties with Graves' ophthalmopathy.

In the case of this clonotype: This clone may be a read error of a much larger clone one base away. V and J are TRBV6-2 or TRBV6-3 and TRBJ2-3; D could derive from TRBD1 or TRBD2 (5 bases each). The CDR3 loop spans 13 amino acids. Germline loops: CDR1 MNHEY, CDR2 SVGEGT. CDR3: CASGRPSTGTQYF. In DNA form, the CDR3 reads TGTGCCAGCGGGCGGCCTAGCACAGGTACGCAGTATTTT.

This clonotype was observed many times. The chain employs TRBV5-8 and TRBJ2-5; no reliable D call. The CDR3 consists of 11 residues. Trimming shortened V by 4 bases and J by 4 bases, and 5 bases separated the two germline ends. Germline CDR1 reads SGHTS; CDR2 reads YDEGEE. DNA of the CDR3: TGTGCCAGCAGCACACTAGAGACCCAGTACTTC. Amino acid sequence: CASSTLETQYF.